The 5 T cell receptor beta chains in this list originate from one sample, sequenced in a study of T cells in localized non-small cell lung cancer. TCRdb keeps only in-frame clones here, not all; method: immunoSEQ multiplex PCR. Of 30,000 to 35,000 clones listed, around 93% were seen once; the top ten hold 7% to 9%. The sequences come from peripheral blood, collected before any cancer treatment. Receptor source: a female donor aged 60 or older with stage I lung adenocarcinoma.

The V gene is TRBV9, the J gene TRBJ1-4; the D gene is possibly TRBD1 (5 bases). The CDR3 extends over 15 amino acids. Deletions cut 0 bases from V and 4 bases from J, with 10 bases between. Germline values: CDR1 SGDLS, CDR2 YYNGEE. As DNA, the CDR3 is TGTGCCAGCAGCGTAGGAGACAGCTTTAATGAAAAACTGTTTTTT. Protein: CASSVGDSFNEKLFF.

Turning to this clone: At one end, the junction sequence differs from germline, possibly due to a read error. The chain uses TRBV7-7 and TRBJ2-5, with unresolved D. Germline CDR1 SSHAT, CDR2 FNYEAQ (reference sequence). The CDR3 covers 12 residues. This CDR3 is CASSSGGETQYF. The CDR3, as DNA: TGTGCTAGCAGCTCGGGTGGGGAGACCCAGTACTTC. Full variable domain (outside the CDR3, taken from reference TRBV7-7 and TRBJ2-5): GAGVSQSPRYKVTKRGQDVTLRCDPISSHATLYWYQQALGQGPEFLTYFNYEAQPDKSGLPSDRFSAERPEGSISTLTIQRTEQRDSAMYRCASSSGGETQYFGPGTRLLVL.

The V call is TRBV27, the J call TRBJ2-3, with TRBD1 matching 8 bases. J was trimmed by 2 bases and V by 4 bases; bases with no gene match: 5. The CDR3 runs 15 residues. Germline lookup yields CDR1 MNHEY and CDR2 SMNVEV (reference sequence). CDR3 loop: CASSSWTGNTDTQYF. The CDR3 bases are TGTGCCAGCAGTTCTTGGACAGGGAACACAGATACGCAGTATTTT.

Only one count was recorded for this clone. The chain combines TRBV18 with TRBJ2-7; 7 bases fit TRBD2. V lost 3 bases and J lost 3; bases outside the gene matches: 2. Germline loops: CDR1 KGHSH, CDR2 LQKENI. The CDR3 extends over 13 amino acids. The CDR3 is CASSPASGYEQYV. The CDR3 region has the DNA TGTGCCAGCTCACCCGCTAGCGGCTACGAGCAGTACGTC.

The CDR3 DNA reads TGTGCCAGCAGGGATGAGGACAGGCTGGGAGAGACCCAGTACTTC. Amino acids: CASRDEDRLGETQYF. V and J are TRBV28 and TRBJ2-5, with TRBD1 matching over 7 bases. The V gene end was trimmed by 6 bases and the J gene end by 4 bases; junction bases not matched to a gene: 11. The CDR3 runs to 15 residues. The germline CDR1 and CDR2 sequences are MDHEN and SYDVKM.